The 23 T cell receptor beta chains in this list originate from one sample, sequenced in a study of blood T cell repertoires in COVID-19. TCRdb's table, derived via immunoSEQ multiplex PCR, lists solely in-frame clones and lacks some. Of under 150,000 clones listed, approximately 83% are singletons. Sequencing used peripheral blood. These receptors all stem from a woman aged 55-75 years with acute or convalescent COVID-19.

The genes are TRBV28 and TRBJ1-5; 7 bases fit TRBD1. Germline V lookup: CDR1 MDHEN, CDR2 SYDVKM. The CDR3 runs to 14 residues. The trim removed 3 bases at V and 6 bases at J, leaving 5 bases unmatched. The CDR3 here is CASSFYRGGQPQHF. In DNA form, the CDR3 reads TGTGCCAGCAGTTTTTACAGGGGAGGTCAGCCCCAGCATTTT.

CDR3: CASSLQRNGYEQYF. For the CDR3, the DNA is TGTGCCAGCAGTTTACAAAGAAACGGGTACGAGCAGTACTTC. This rearrangement joins TRBV27 to TRBJ2-7; D remains unclear. This CDR3 region has 14 residues. V lost 2 bases and J lost 4, with 12 bases in between. In germline, CDR1 is MNHEY, CDR2 SMNVEV (reference sequence).

The chain has TRBV10-3 and TRBJ2-1; D gene ambiguous. The CDR3 contains 15 residues. Trimming left V 3 bases short and J 6 bases short, with 15 bases between. Germline lookup yields CDR1 ENHRY and CDR2 SYGVKD. CDR3: CAISEGEEGTNEQFF. The CDR3 nucleotides are TGTGCCATCAGTGAAGGTGAGGAAGGAACCAATGAGCAGTTCTTC.

The chain couples TRBV15 to TRBJ1-1, with D possibly matching TRBD1 (5 bases). V lost 3 bases and J 0 bases, leaving 5 bases between the germline ends. This CDR3 has 13 amino acids. Per germline, CDR1 LNHNV and CDR2 YYDKDF (reference sequence). The CDR3 spells CATSRTVNTEAFF. CDR3 in DNA: TGTGCCACCAGCAGGACAGTGAACACTGAAGCTTTCTTT.

The genes are TRBV15 and TRBJ1-5; D remains unclear. The V gene lost 5 bases and the J gene lost 2 bases, with 13 bases spanning the gap. The CDR3 covers 15 residues. From germline, CDR1 is LNHNV and CDR2 YYDKDF (reference sequence). The CDR3 is CATSSKGDRNQPQHF. The CDR3 coding sequence is TGTGCCACCAGCTCGAAAGGAGATCGCAATCAGCCCCAGCATTTT. The full variable domain, completed using reference TRBV15 and TRBJ1-5, is DAMVIQNPRYQVTQFGKPVTLSCSQTLNHNVMYWYQQKSSQAPKLLFHYYDKDFNNEADTPDNFQSRRPNTSFCFLDIRSPGLGDTAMYLCATSSKGDRNQPQHFGDGTRLSIL.

This chain uses TRBV12-3 or TRBV12-4 with TRBJ1-1; 7 nucleotides align to TRBD1. The CDR3 consists of 12 residues. The V and J ends lost 8 bases and 1 base, in that order; junction bases with no gene match: 1. CDR3 region: CASDRENTEAFF. CDR3 nucleotides: TGTGCCAGCGACAGGGAGAACACTGAAGCTTTCTTT.

V usage is TRBV6-1 and J usage is TRBJ1-2; a weak D match, TRBD1 (6 bases). The CDR3 consists of 14 residues. V shed 2 bases and J shed 6 bases, with 13 bases lying between them. The germline CDR1 and CDR2 sequences are MNHNS and SASEGT. The CDR3: CASSEQGLSDGYTF. In DNA form, the CDR3 reads TGTGCCAGCAGTGAACAGGGGCTTTCGGATGGCTACACCTTC.

V gene TRBV7-9 combines with J gene TRBJ2-7; the D gene is possibly TRBD1 (6 bases). Trimming removed 5 bases from V and 5 bases from J, with 19 bases in between. Germline CDR1 and CDR2: SEHNR and FQNEAQ (reference sequence). The CDR3 length is 15 residues. DNA for the CDR3: TGTGCCAGCAGCGGTGGAACAGGGTGGTCCGACGAGCAGTACTTC. It is translated as CASSGGTGWSDEQYF.

The chain joins TRBV27 to TRBJ2-1, with 9 bases fitting TRBD1. The germline gives CDR1 MNHEY, CDR2 SMNVEV (reference sequence). V was clipped by 5 bases and J by 4 bases; unmatched bases: 12. The CDR3 is 17 residues long. The CDR3 reads CASSHDRQGGLYNEQFF. The CDR3 nucleotides are TGTGCCAGCAGTCACGACCGACAGGGGGGACTTTACAATGAGCAGTTCTTC.

The chain employs TRBV7-2 and TRBJ1-1; D is undetermined. Germline V gene sequence: CDR1 SGHTA, CDR2 FQGNSA. The V end lost 1 base, the J end lost 1 base, and 7 bases lay between the germline ends. CDR3 length: 14 residues. The CDR3 DNA is TGTGCCAGCAGCTTAGTCGTCGGGAACACTGAAGCTTTCTTT. This codes for CASSLVVGNTEAFF.

V gene TRBV7-9 combines with J gene TRBJ1-6, with TRBD1 matching over 7 bases. Germline CDR1 SEHNR, CDR2 FQNEAQ (reference sequence). CDR3 size: 15 residues. V was pared by 5 bases and J by 6 bases, with 7 bases of the junction left unmatched. In DNA, the CDR3 is TGTGCCAGCAGCCGACAGGGAAATGGTAATTCACCCCTCCACTTT. As protein: CASSRQGNGNSPLHF.

The chain is built from TRBV2 and TRBJ1-2; 7 nucleotides match TRBD1. This CDR3 region has 17 residues. Losses at the gene ends were 1 base for V and 4 bases for J; bases not matched to a gene: 12. CDR1 is SNHLY, CDR2 FYNNEI, per germline. CDR3 nucleotides: TGTGCCAGCAGTGAAGGCGGGGTACAGGGGACCCTCTATGGCTACACCTTC. Encoded protein: CASSEGGVQGTLYGYTF. The variable domain in full, completed from reference TRBV2 and TRBJ1-2, reads EPEVTQTPSHQVTQMGQEVILRCVPISNHLYFYWYRQILGQKVEFLVSFYNNEISEKSEIFDDQFSVERPDGSNFTLKIRSTKLEDSAMYFCASSEGGVQGTLYGYTFGSGTRLTVV.

V is TRBV2 and J is TRBJ2-7, with TRBD2 as a possible D gene (6 bases). CDR3 size: 14 residues. CDR1 and CDR2 (germline): SNHLY, FYNNEI. V was shortened by 4 bases and J by 1 base, with 11 bases between the two germline ends. CDR3 nucleotides: TGTGCCAGCAGTGGTTGGAGGGAATCCTACGAGCAGTACTTC. It translates to CASSGWRESYEQYF.

This clone was recorded only once. The CDR3 sequence: CASSVESGRAQNEQFF. CDR3 sequence (DNA): TGTGCCAGCAGCGTAGAGAGCGGGAGGGCCCAGAATGAGCAGTTCTTC. The J gene is TRBJ2-1, the V gene TRBV9; 10 bases agree with TRBD2. V shed 0 bases, J shed 7 bases, and the junction held 7 bases outside the gene matches. Per germline, CDR1 SGDLS and CDR2 YYNGEE. The CDR3 consists of 16 residues.

The chain recombines TRBV7-2 with TRBJ1-6; 7 positions match TRBD1. V was clipped by 4 bases and J by 6 bases; unmatched bases: 6. The germline CDR1 and CDR2 sequences are SGHTA and FQGNSA. The CDR3 has 15 residues. The CDR3: CASSYTGTANSPLHF. In DNA form, the CDR3 reads TGTGCCAGCAGCTACACCGGGACAGCTAATTCACCCCTCCACTTT. The full variable domain, in which reference TRBV7-2 and TRBJ1-6 provide the parts outside the CDR3, is GAGVSQSPSNKVTEKGKDVELRCDPISGHTALYWYRQSLGQGLEFLIYFQGNSAPDKSGLPSDRFSAERTGGSVSTLTIQRTQQEDSAVYLCASSYTGTANSPLHFGNGTRLTVT.

This chain links TRBV5-5 with TRBJ1-3; 8 nucleotides align to TRBD1. Germline-derived CDR1 and CDR2 are SGHKS and YYEKEE (reference sequence). The CDR3 consists of 17 residues. Unmatched junction bases numbered 11, after V lost 5 bases and J lost 1 base. The CDR3 nucleotides are TGTGCCAGCAGGGAGGGGACAGGAATACTTTCTGGAAACACCATATATTTT. Translating gives CASREGTGILSGNTIYF.

V usage is TRBV7-9 and J usage is TRBJ1-2; possibly TRBD1 for D (5 bases). With 0 bases removed from V and 3 bases from J, the gap between germline ends came to 20 bases. The CDR3 totals 18 residues. CDR1 and CDR2 from the germline V gene are SEHNR and FQNEAQ (reference sequence). In DNA form, the CDR3 reads TGTGCCAGCAGCTTAGCGTGGTCGAACGGAGGGGACTACTATGGCTACACCTTC. Amino acid sequence: CASSLAWSNGGDYYGYTF. Complete variable domain (other parts from reference TRBV7-9 and TRBJ1-2): DTGVSQNPRHKITKRGQNVTFRCDPISEHNRLYWYRQTLGQGPEFLTYFQNEAQLEKSRLLSDRFSAERPKGSFSTLEIQRTEQGDSAMYLCASSLAWSNGGDYYGYTFGSGTRLTVV.

This chain uses TRBV3-1 (or the pseudogene TRBV3-2) with TRBJ1-2; D is unresolved. Between the trimmed V and J ends, which lost 2 bases and 5 bases, there was a span of 6 bases. The CDR3 is 12 amino acids. Germline CDR1 reads LGHDT; CDR2 reads YNNKEL (reference sequence). CDR3 residues: CASSQQVYGYTF. The CDR3 DNA reads as TGTGCCAGCAGCCAACAGGTTTATGGCTACACCTTC.

The chain employs TRBV11-3 and TRBJ2-1; the D is unclear. The CDR3 length is 15 residues. Germline assignment: CDR1 SGHNT and CDR2 YENEEA. V was cut by 5 bases and J by 0 bases, with 11 bases left in between. The CDR3 region is CASSVARSSYNEQFF. CDR3 sequence (DNA): TGTGCCAGCAGCGTGGCACGGAGCTCCTACAATGAGCAGTTCTTC.

The chain combines TRBV6-4 with TRBJ2-7; no clear D gene. Germline V gives CDR1 MRHNA, CDR2 SNTAGT. CDR3 size: 12 residues. Trimming cost V 6 bases and J 4 bases, with 10 bases left between them. The CDR3 DNA reads as TGTGCCAGCAGCCCCCCCTTTTACGAGCAGTACTTC. Its protein is CASSPPFYEQYF.

V is TRBV10-3 and J is TRBJ2-7; D gene unclear. Germline lookup yields CDR1 ENHRY and CDR2 SYGVKD. Trimming pared 10 bases from V and 5 bases from J, leaving 15 bases between. The CDR3 consists of 12 residues. The CDR3 sequence is CAKLALEDEQYF. The CDR3 region has the DNA TGTGCCAAACTCGCACTCGAGGACGAGCAGTACTTC.

The chain links TRBV9 to TRBJ2-2; 9 nucleotides match TRBD2. J lost 1 base, V lost 0 bases, and 1 base had no gene match. Per germline, CDR1 SGDLS and CDR2 YYNGEE. The length of the CDR3 is 16 residues. The CDR3 sequence is CASSVASGKNTGELFF. In nucleotides, the CDR3 is TGTGCCAGCAGCGTAGCTAGCGGGAAGAACACCGGGGAGCTGTTTTTT.

The chain links TRBV27 to TRBJ2-7, with 12 bases lining up with TRBD1. Germline CDR1 is MNHEY and CDR2 is SMNVEV (reference sequence). This CDR3 is 14 amino acids long. V trimming: 5 bases; J trimming: 4 bases; junction bases outside the gene matches: 3. DNA for the CDR3: TGTGCCAGCAGTAGGGGACAGGGGGCTTACGAGCAGTACTTC. This gives the protein CASSRGQGAYEQYF.